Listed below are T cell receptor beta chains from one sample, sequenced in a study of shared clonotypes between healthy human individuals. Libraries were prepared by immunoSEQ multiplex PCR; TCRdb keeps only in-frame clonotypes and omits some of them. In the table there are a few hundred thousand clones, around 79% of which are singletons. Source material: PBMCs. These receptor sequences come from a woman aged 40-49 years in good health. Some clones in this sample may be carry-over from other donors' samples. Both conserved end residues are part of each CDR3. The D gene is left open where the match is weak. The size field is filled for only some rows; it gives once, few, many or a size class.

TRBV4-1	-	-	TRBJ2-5	TGCGCCAGCAGCCAAGTCGGACTAACCTCGGAGACCCAGTACTTC	CASSQVGLTSETQYF
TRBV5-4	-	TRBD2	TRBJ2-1	TGTGCCAGCAGCCAGGGACTAGCGGGAGGGTGGCATGAGCAGTTCTTC	CASSQGLAGGWHEQFF
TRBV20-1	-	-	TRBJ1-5	TGCAGTGCTAGCCTTGAACAGCCCCAGCATTTT	CSASLEQPQHF
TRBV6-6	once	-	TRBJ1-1	TGTGCCAGCAGTACTTACACTGAAGCTTTCTTT	CASSTYTEAFF
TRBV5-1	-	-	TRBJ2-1	TGCGCCAGCAGTGGGACGCCGGGGAGTAATGAGCAGTTCTTC	CASSGTPGSNEQFF
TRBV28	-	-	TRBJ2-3	TGTGCCAGCAGTTTTCTCCCTCCCAGGGACGGCACAGATACGCAGTATTTT	CASSFLPPRDGTDTQYF
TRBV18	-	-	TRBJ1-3	TGTGCCAGCTCACCCAAGAGCTCTGGAAACACCATATATTTT	CASSPKSSGNTIYF
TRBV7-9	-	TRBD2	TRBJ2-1	TGTGCCAGCAGCTTAGCCCTAGCGGGTTCCTACAATGAGCAGTTCTTC	CASSLALAGSYNEQFF
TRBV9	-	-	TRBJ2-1	TGTGCCAGCAGCGTGACTAGCTACAATGAGCAGTTCTTC	CASSVTSYNEQFF
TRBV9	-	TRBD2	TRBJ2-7	TGTGCCAGCAGCCCGGGGGGAAGGTCGGGCGAGCAGTACTTC	CASSPGGRSGEQYF
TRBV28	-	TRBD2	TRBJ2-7	TGTGCCAGCAGTCGGGGGGGACCCTACGAGCAGTACTTC	CASSRGGPYEQYF
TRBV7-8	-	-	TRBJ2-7	TGTGCCAGCAGCCCCCTACCGGGACGGTACACCTACGAGCAGCACTTC	CASSPLPGRYTYEQHF
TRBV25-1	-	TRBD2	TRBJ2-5	TGTGCCAGCAGTGAATTTAGAGTGCGGGAGGGCCCCGAGACCCAGTACTTC	CASSEFRVREGPETQYF
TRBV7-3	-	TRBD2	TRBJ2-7	TGTGCCAGCAGCTCGGGACTAGCGGGCAGCTACGAGCAGTACTTC	CASSSGLAGSYEQYF
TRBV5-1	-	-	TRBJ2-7	TGCGCCAGCAGCCCTGGACAGAGACCCTACGAGCAGTACTTC	CASSPGQRPYEQYF
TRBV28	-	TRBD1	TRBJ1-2	TGTGCCAGCAGTCCAGGGCAGGGGGTCACCTATGGCTACACCTTC	CASSPGQGVTYGYTF
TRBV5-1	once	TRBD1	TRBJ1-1	TGCGCCAGCGGGACAGACACTGAAGCTTTCTTT	CASGTDTEAFF
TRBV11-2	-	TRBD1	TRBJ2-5	TGTGCCAGCAGCTTATGGGACAGGGGGTCTCAAGAGACCCAGTACTTC	CASSLWDRGSQETQYF
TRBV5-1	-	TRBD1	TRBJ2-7	TGCGCCAGCAGCTTGGAGGGACAGAACTACGAGCAGTACTTC	CASSLEGQNYEQYF
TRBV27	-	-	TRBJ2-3	TGTGCCAGCAGTATTACCACCCCCACAGATACGCAGTATTTT	CASSITTPTDTQYF
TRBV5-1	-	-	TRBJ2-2	TGCGCCAGCAGCTTGGGCCACGACACCGGGGAGCTGTTTTTT	CASSLGHDTGELFF
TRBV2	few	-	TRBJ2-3	TGTGCCAGCAGTGTTGGGGGCACAGATACGCAGTATTTT	CASSVGGTDTQYF
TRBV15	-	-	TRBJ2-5	TGTGCCACCAGCCTCCGATCGGGCGAGACCCAGTACTTC	CATSLRSGETQYF
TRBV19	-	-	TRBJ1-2	TGTGCCAGTAGTATAGCCCTACGGACTGGGTACACCTTC	CASSIALRTGYTF
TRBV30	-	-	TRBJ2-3	TGTGCCTGGGAGACAAGAGGCCCAGATACGCAGTATTTT	CAWETRGPDTQYF
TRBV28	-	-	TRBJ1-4	TGTGCCAGCAGTCCCCCGGTGAATGAAAAACTGTTTTTT	CASSPPVNEKLFF
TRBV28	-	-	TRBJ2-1	TGTGCCAGCGGCCGTCGAGGAGGGGGTGGATATGAGCAGTTCTTC	CASGRRGGGGYEQFF
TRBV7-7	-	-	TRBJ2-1	TGTGCTAGCAGCTTAGGTCAGATCGACAATGAGCAGTTCTTC	CASSLGQIDNEQFF
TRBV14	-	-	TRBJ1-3	TGTGCCAGCAGCCCGCTCTCCGTAGTGAACACCATATACTTT	CASSPLSVVNTIYF
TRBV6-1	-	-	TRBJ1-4	TGTGCCAGCAGTGAAAATGGGGGAACTAATGAAAAACTGTTTTTT	CASSENGGTNEKLFF
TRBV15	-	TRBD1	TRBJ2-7	TGTGCCACCAGCAGAGATCTGGGACAGGGGGTTGAGCAGTACTTC	CATSRDLGQGVEQYF